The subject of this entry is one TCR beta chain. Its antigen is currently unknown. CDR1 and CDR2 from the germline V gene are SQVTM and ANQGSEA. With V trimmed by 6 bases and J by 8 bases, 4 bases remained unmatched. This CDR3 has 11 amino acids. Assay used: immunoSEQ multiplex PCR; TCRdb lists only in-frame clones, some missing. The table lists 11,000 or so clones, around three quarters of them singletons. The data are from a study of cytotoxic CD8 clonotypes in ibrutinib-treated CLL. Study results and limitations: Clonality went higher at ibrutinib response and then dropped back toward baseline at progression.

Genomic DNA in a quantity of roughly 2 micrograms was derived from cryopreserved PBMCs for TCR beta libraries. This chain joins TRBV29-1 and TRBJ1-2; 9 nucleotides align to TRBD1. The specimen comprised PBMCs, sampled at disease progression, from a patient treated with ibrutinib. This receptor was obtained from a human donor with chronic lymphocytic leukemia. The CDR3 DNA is TGCAGCGTCTGGACAGGGGCAGGCTACACCTTC. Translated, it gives CSVWTGAGYTF.